This T cell receptor beta chain was observed in a study of metastatic and nonmetastatic thyroid tumors (dated by TCRdb to about 2020). At the level of the whole study: For patients with malignant and with benign thyroid disease, the researchers compared repertoires between peripheral blood samples and tumor or nodule tissue samples.

Summary of the overall study and its limitations: TCR beta diversity was reported as significantly higher in malignant tumors than in benign nodules, in both blood and tumor samples.

This clone was counted ten times or more. The antigen this receptor binds is unknown. No clone much larger than this one lies a single base away; base qualities are absent. No treatment had been received by any patient before thyroid surgery. Patient clinical samples collected from the early 2010s to the late 2010s were retrospectively analysed using T-cell receptor beta sequencing. The library came from PCR. The run used an Illumina HiSeq 4000. High-throughput sequencing was used to profile the TCR beta-chain CDR3 region of each patient. The authors' pipeline ran thus. The researchers built a classifier to tell apart papillary thyroid cancer patients with distant metastasis, based on CDR3 differences among clinicopathological groups. To measure repertoire diversity the researchers used the Shannon index, while the Morisita-Horn index served to gauge how similar the tumor and blood repertoires were. The public reads were quality trimmed at Q25 with fastp and then assembled into clones with MiXCR by TCRdb, keeping productive beta chains. Here the V and J calls rest on TCRdb's processing, not on the authors' analysis. The sample table shows roughly 20,000 clones, and around a quarter are seen once. The top ten clones comprise over 6% of the sample.

Sequences were obtained from blood. This TCR was recovered from a female donor with papillary thyroid cancer or a benign thyroid nodule (not recorded which). Some clones in this sample may be carry-over from other donors' samples.

The nucleotide sequence is TGTGCCAGCAGCTCGGACAGGGCTACTTCCTACGAGCAGTACTTC. This sequence encodes CASSSDRATSYEQYF. The V and J segments used are TRBV5-4 and TRBJ2-7; 8 junctional bases match TRBD1. The CDR1 and CDR2 encoded by the germline V gene (reference sequence) are SGHNT and YYREEE. The CDR3 spans 15 residues, from the cysteine through the phenylalanine. Left in the record is the CDR3 DNA by itself, 45 bases read in frame from the first base. Unmatched junction bases come to 6, with V trimmed by 3 bases and J by 1 base.